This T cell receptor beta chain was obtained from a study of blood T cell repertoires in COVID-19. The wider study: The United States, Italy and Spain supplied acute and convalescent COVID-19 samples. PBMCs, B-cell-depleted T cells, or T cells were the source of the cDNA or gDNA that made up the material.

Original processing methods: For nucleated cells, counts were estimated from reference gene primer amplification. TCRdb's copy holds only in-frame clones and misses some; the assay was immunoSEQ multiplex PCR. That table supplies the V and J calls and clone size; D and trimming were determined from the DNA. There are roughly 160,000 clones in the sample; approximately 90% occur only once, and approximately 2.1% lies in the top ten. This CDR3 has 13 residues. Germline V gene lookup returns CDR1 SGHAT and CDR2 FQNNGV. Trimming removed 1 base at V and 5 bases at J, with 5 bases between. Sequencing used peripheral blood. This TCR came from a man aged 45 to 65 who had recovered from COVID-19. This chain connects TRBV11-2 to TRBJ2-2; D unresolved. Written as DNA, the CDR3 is TGTGCCAGCAGCTTAGCTTTGACCGGGGAGCTGTTTTTT. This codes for CASSLALTGELFF.